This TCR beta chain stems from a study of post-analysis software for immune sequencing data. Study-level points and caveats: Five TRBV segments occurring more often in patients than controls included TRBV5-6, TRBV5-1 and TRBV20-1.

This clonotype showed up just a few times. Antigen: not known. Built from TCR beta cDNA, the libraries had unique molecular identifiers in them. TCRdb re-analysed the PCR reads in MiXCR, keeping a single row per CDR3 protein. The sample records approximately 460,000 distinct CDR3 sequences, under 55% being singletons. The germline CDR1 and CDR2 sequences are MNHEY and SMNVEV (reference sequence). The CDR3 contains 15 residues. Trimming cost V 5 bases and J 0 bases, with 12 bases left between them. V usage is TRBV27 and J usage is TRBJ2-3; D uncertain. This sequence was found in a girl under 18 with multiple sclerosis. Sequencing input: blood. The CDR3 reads CASSPSERSTDTQYF. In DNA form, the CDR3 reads TGTGCCAGCAGTCCCAGCGAGCGTAGCACAGATACGCAGTATTTT.